What follows are 27 T cell receptor beta chains derived from one specimen sequenced in a study of T cells in Graves' hyperthyroidism and ophthalmopathy. Researchers amplified the TCR beta CDR3 regions from RNA transcripts. When the TCR CDR3 underwent first-round RT-PCR, the HTBI primer set was used. TCRdb re-called the multiplex PCR reads with MiXCR, one entry per CDR3 protein. The repertoire holds 700,000 to 850,000 distinct CDR3 sequences, with 35% as singletons. Sequenced input: blood. Receptors originate from a woman between 35 and 50 years old with Graves' hyperthyroidism.

This clonotype was recorded a few times. V is TRBV28 and J is TRBJ2-7; TRBD1 or TRBD2 may be the D gene (5 bases each). There are 12 residues in the CDR3. Germline V gene sequence: CDR1 MDHEN, CDR2 SYDVKM. V lost 5 bases to trimming and J lost 3 bases, with 8 bases between them. CDR3 loop: CASSGTLYEQYF. As DNA, the CDR3 is TGTGCCAGCAGTGGGACGCTCTACGAGCAGTACTTC.

About this clonotype: This CDR3 is missing its conserved last phenylalanine or tryptophan, likely due to a read error. The rearrangement links TRBV19 to TRBJ2-7; D may be TRBD2 (6 bases). This CDR3 has 15 residues. Germline V gene lookup returns CDR1 LNHDA and CDR2 SQIVND (reference sequence). Trimming took 4 bases from V and 4 from J, leaving 17 bases between them. The CDR3 is CASSNSPLGGYEQYL. CDR3 sequence (DNA): TGTGCCAGTAGTAACAGCCCCCTAGGAGGGTACGAGCAGTACCTC.

The rearrangement joins TRBV6-1 to TRBJ2-7; 7 positions agree with TRBD2. The ends lost 8 bases at V and 0 bases at J; junction bases unmatched: 19. CDR3 length: 18 residues. The V gene's germline CDR1 is MNHNS and CDR2 SASEGT. The CDR3, as DNA: TGTGCCAGCTCACCACCGATCGGCTTGAGCGGGGACTCCTACGAGCAGTACTTC. Residues: CASSPPIGLSGDSYEQYF.

The rearrangement joins TRBV10-3 to TRBJ2-7; 10 bases line up with TRBD1. CDR1 is ENHRY and CDR2 is SYGVKD in the germline V gene. Trimming removed 10 bases from V and 3 bases from J; junction bases left unmatched: 6. This CDR3 has 13 amino acids. CDR3 loop: CATSDRGDYEQYF. CDR3 nucleotide sequence: TGTGCCACGTCGGACAGGGGGGACTACGAGCAGTACTTC.

CDR3 amino acids: CASSVSEGSSGNTIYF. The CDR3 bases are TGCGCCAGCAGTGTAAGCGAGGGTAGCTCTGGAAACACCATATATTTT. The chain carries TRBV10-1 and TRBJ1-3; D is uncertain. CDR3 length equals 16 residues. V lost 4 bases and J lost 0, with 13 bases in between. The germline CDR1 and CDR2 sequences are WNHNN and SYGVQD (reference sequence).

This clonotype has at least ten counts. This chain joins TRBV9 and TRBJ1-1; D possibly corresponds to TRBD1 (6 bases). This CDR3 region has 14 residues. Germline V gene lookup returns CDR1 SGDLS and CDR2 YYNGEE. V lost 0 bases and J 2 bases, leaving 8 bases between the germline ends. This CDR3 reads CASSVADSNTEAFF. The CDR3 nucleotides read TGTGCCAGCAGCGTAGCGGACAGTAACACTGAAGCTTTCTTT.

CDR3 protein: CASRREAGPYEKLFF. CDR3 DNA: TGTGCCAGCCGCCGCGAGGCGGGCCCCTATGAAAAACTGTTTTTT. The V call is TRBV6-1, the J call TRBJ1-4; no clear D gene. This CDR3 has 15 amino acids. From germline, CDR1 is MNHNS and CDR2 SASEGT. The V end was cut by 8 bases, the J end by 6 bases, with 19 bases between.

This clonotype was counted once. A much larger clone differs by one base, so this may be a read error. This CDR3 fails to terminate in the conserved phenylalanine or tryptophan, so it likely reflects a read error. This chain connects TRBV10-2 to TRBJ2-7, with 8 bases that match TRBD1. Germline V gene data show CDR1 as WSHSY and CDR2 as SAAADI. Unmatched junction bases numbered 7, after V lost 6 bases and J lost 0 bases. This CDR3 region has 15 residues. The CDR3 here is CASRAGTGRSYEQYL. Written as DNA, the CDR3 is TGCGCCAGCAGAGCCGGGACAGGCCGCTCCTACGAGCAGTACCTC.

This clonotype was detected many times. This chain joins TRBV10-3 and TRBJ2-7, with a tentative D call TRBD1 (5 bases). Trimming removed 7 bases at V and 0 bases at J, with 10 bases between. The CDR3 runs 13 residues. The germline gives CDR1 ENHRY, CDR2 SYGVKD. CDR3: CAINQDSSYEQYF. The CDR3 DNA follows: TGTGCCATCAACCAAGACAGCTCCTACGAGCAGTACTTC.

This clonotype has just a few counts. The chain couples TRBV7-9 to TRBJ2-5, with a weak D call TRBD2 (6 bases). Germline V gene lookup returns CDR1 SEHNR and CDR2 FQNEAQ (reference sequence). Trimming took off 0 bases at V and 1 base at J, with 12 bases between the two ends. The CDR3 consists of 16 residues. The CDR3 bases are TGTGCCAGCAGCTTAGCGCGCGGGGCTCTCCAAGAGACCCAGTACTTC. Its protein product is CASSLARGALQETQYF.

Comment on this clonotype: A much bigger clone sits one base away, suggesting this may be a read error. The rearrangement joins TRBV12-3 or TRBV12-4 to TRBJ2-7, with 8 bases that match TRBD1. The CDR3 has 14 residues. With 4 bases clipped from V and 4 bases from J, the junction kept 6 bases outside the gene matches. The CDR3 region has the DNA TGTGCCAGCAGTTGGGGCAGGGGGCCATACGAGCAGTACTTC. It translates to CASSWGRGPYEQYF.

This rearrangement joins TRBV10-1 to TRBJ2-2, with D perhaps being TRBD1 or TRBD2 (6 bases each). The CDR3 totals 16 residues. Per germline, CDR1 WNHNN and CDR2 SYGVQD (reference sequence). V was clipped by 0 bases and J by 4 bases, with 12 bases between them. Here the CDR3 DNA reads TGCGCCAGCAGTGAGTCTGCAGGGGAGGTCACCGGGGAGCTGTTTTTT. This encodes CASSESAGEVTGELFF.

This clonotype was seen repeatedly, ten times or more. The J gene is TRBJ2-7, the V gene TRBV19; D assignment may be TRBD1 or TRBD2 (5 bases each). The CDR3 loop spans 13 amino acids. The germline CDR1 and CDR2 sequences are LNHDA and SQIVND (reference sequence). The ends were cut back, 7 bases at V and 3 bases at J, with 13 bases in the middle. The DNA for the CDR3 is TGTGCCAGTAACCCGGGACGGAACTACGAGCAGTACTTC. Encoded protein: CASNPGRNYEQYF.

This clonotype was seen at least ten times. This chain connects TRBV5-5 to TRBJ1-2; the match to TRBD1 covers 7 bases. Germline CDR1 and CDR2: SGHKS and YYEKEE (reference sequence). The junction had 3 bases not matched to a gene; V was cut back by 0 bases and J by 1 base. This CDR3 is built from 15 residues. CDR3 coding DNA: TGTGCCAGCAGCTTGGGAGGACAGGTTAACTATGGCTACACCTTC. It yields the protein CASSLGGQVNYGYTF.

This clonotype was observed a few times. The chain carries TRBV6-8 and TRBJ2-7; 10 bases map to TRBD2. The CDR3 is 14 amino acids. The J segment lost 5 bases and the V segment lost 9 bases, leaving 10 bases of the junction unmatched. CDR1 and CDR2 from the germline V gene are MNHGY and SAAAGT. The CDR3 here is CASNLAGEVDEQYF. Here the CDR3 DNA reads TGTGCCAGTAATCTAGCGGGGGAAGTCGACGAGCAGTACTTC.

This clonotype was seen repeatedly, ten times or more. One junction end does not reproduce the germline sequence, and a read error may be involved. The J gene is TRBJ1-2, the V gene TRBV4-3; 7 bases agree with TRBD1. This CDR3 comprises 14 residues. Germline values: CDR1 LGHNA, CDR2 YSLEER. The CDR3 region is CASTQDPGGYGYTF. The CDR3 bases are TGCGCCAGCACCCAAGACCCAGGGGGCTATGGCTACACCTTC.

This clonotype has at least ten counts. V usage is TRBV7-2 and J usage is TRBJ2-7; no definite D call. The CDR3 is made up of 13 amino acids. Germline CDR1 SGHTA, CDR2 FQGNSA. Trimming took off 0 bases at V and 0 bases at J, with 3 bases between the two ends. The CDR3 loop is CASSLAYSYEQYF. CDR3 bases: TGTGCCAGCAGCTTAGCGTACTCCTACGAGCAGTACTTC.

Many counts were recorded for this clonotype. The chain couples TRBV7-2 to TRBJ2-7; 8 nucleotides agree with TRBD2. Germline CDR1 is SGHTA and CDR2 is FQGNSA. The CDR3 loop spans 15 amino acids. Losses at the gene ends were 6 bases for V and 7 bases for J; bases not matched to a gene: 14. This chain's CDR3 is CASSPWTSPYREQYF. CDR3 coding DNA: TGTGCCAGCAGTCCTTGGACTAGCCCGTATCGGGAGCAGTACTTC.

This clonotype was counted between two and nine times. The chain is built from TRBV6-4 and TRBJ2-2, with 10 bases that match TRBD2. Trimming cost V 0 bases and J 4 bases; bases outside gene matches: 2. The CDR3 sequence is 16 residues long. Germline V gene sequence: CDR1 MRHNA, CDR2 SNTAGT. This CDR3 is CASSDSLAGATGELFF. The CDR3 nucleotides read TGTGCCAGCAGTGACTCCCTAGCGGGAGCCACCGGGGAGCTGTTTTTT.

The chain uses TRBV29-1 and TRBJ2-5, with 8 bases that match TRBD1. CDR3 length equals 14 residues. After removal of 4 bases from V and 4 bases from J, the junction contained 8 bases not matched to a gene. The V gene's germline CDR1 is SQVTM and CDR2 ANQGSEA. The DNA of the CDR3 is TGCAGCGTTGTAGGACAGGGTTACGGAGAGACCCAGTACTTC. Its translation: CSVVGQGYGETQYF.

This clonotype was observed a handful of times. The chain carries TRBV7-9 and TRBJ1-1; the D gene is possibly TRBD1 (5 bases). V lost 5 bases and J lost 0, with 10 bases in between. The CDR3 has 14 amino acids. Germline V gene data show CDR1 as SEHNR and CDR2 as FQNEAQ (reference sequence). The CDR3 region has the DNA TGTGCCAGCAGCCCTCCGGGGGTGAACACTGAAGCTTTCTTT. Amino acids: CASSPPGVNTEAFF.

Many counts were recorded for this clonotype. The chain couples TRBV19 to TRBJ2-7; a weak D match, TRBD1 (6 bases). The CDR3 covers 15 residues. Trimming left V 6 bases short and J 2 bases short, with 17 bases between. The germline gives CDR1 LNHDA, CDR2 SQIVND (reference sequence). CDR3 loop: CASSQGTGTTYEQYF. In nucleotides, the CDR3 is TGTGCCAGTAGCCAGGGGACGGGGACCACCTACGAGCAGTACTTC.

The V and J genes are TRBV19 and TRBJ1-1; 7 bases match TRBD1. Germline loops: CDR1 LNHDA, CDR2 SQIVND (reference sequence). V shed 7 bases and J 1 base; nucleotides not matched to a gene: 6. This CDR3 region has 14 residues. CDR3 in DNA: TGTGCCAGTACCTTTACAGGGGAGAACACTGAAGCTTTCTTT. It yields the protein CASTFTGENTEAFF.

This sequence joins TRBV10-3 and TRBJ1-5; 8 bases are shared with TRBD1. Germline CDR1 and CDR2: ENHRY and SYGVKD. V shed 6 bases and J 11 bases; nucleotides not matched to a gene: 15. This CDR3 has 15 amino acids. CDR3 nucleotides: TGTGCCATCAGCGACCTTGGACAGGGTGGCGAGACCCAGCATTTT. The encoded protein is CAISDLGQGGETQHF.

Of note for this clonotype: The junction does not match germline at one end; this may be a read error. The V gene is TRBV7-7, the J gene TRBJ2-2; 7 positions match TRBD1. CDR1 and CDR2 (germline): SSHAT, FNYEAQ (reference sequence). This CDR3 is 13 amino acids long. The DNA of the CDR3 is TGTGCTAGCAGCTCTCCGGGACAGGGGGAGCTGTTTTTT. This encodes CASSSPGQGELFF.

The chain uses TRBV6-2 or TRBV6-3 and TRBJ1-6; tentative D call: TRBD1 (6 bases). CDR1 and CDR2 from the germline V gene are MNHEY and SVGEGT. The CDR3 spans 17 residues. The V gene lost 7 bases and the J gene lost 3 bases, with 19 bases spanning the gap. For the CDR3, the DNA is TGTGCCAGCACCTACGAATCGGGACAAAACTATAATTCACCCCTCCACTTT. Its protein product is CASTYESGQNYNSPLHF.

The rearrangement joins TRBV7-9 to TRBJ1-2, with 9 bases that match TRBD1. V shed 2 bases and J 6 bases; nucleotides not matched to a gene: 13. CDR3 length: 17 amino acids. CDR1 and CDR2 (germline): SEHNR, FQNEAQ (reference sequence). The CDR3 DNA sequence: TGTGCCAGCAGCTTATACTCTCAGACGGACAGGGGCGATGGCTACACCTTC. This gives the protein CASSLYSQTDRGDGYTF.